Included here is one T cell receptor beta chain sequence, with context. This sample is part of a study of blood T cell repertoires in COVID-19. Whole-study context: Whether acute or convalescent, the COVID-19 samples came from the United States, Italy and Spain.

Participants had their cohort set by participant-reported clinical history. Cohort 3 donors were reported recovered after two negative PCRs, clearance, or symptom resolution. CDR1 SGDLS and CDR2 YYNGEE come from the germline V gene. This CDR3 is 15 amino acids long. After removal of 4 bases from V and 8 bases from J, the junction contained 8 bases not matched to a gene. Sequenced by immunoSEQ multiplex PCR; TCRdb stores in-frame clones only, minus some. The table shows around 200,000 clones, with just under 90% occurring only once. Material: PBMCs or T cells enriched from blood (not recorded which). The chain employs TRBV9 and TRBJ2-1, with TRBD2 identical over 11 bases. This TCR was recovered from a man aged 25 to 40 who had recovered from COVID-19. The CDR3 spells CASSLSGGAFYEQFF. DNA for the CDR3: TGTGCCAGCAGCCTTAGCGGGGGGGCCTTCTATGAGCAGTTCTTC.